The rows below give T cell receptor beta chains drawn from one sample of a study of OX40 agonist ivuxolimab in advanced cancers. Only in-frame clones appear in the TCRdb table, and some are missing; sequencing was by immunoSEQ multiplex PCR. The sample yields 80,000 to 95,000 clones, around 84% seen once. This specimen consisted of CD4+ or CD8+ T cells sorted from blood, obtained in a trial of the OX40 agonist ivuxolimab. Source of these receptors: an adult with an advanced solid tumor such as melanoma, head and neck, liver or kidney cancer. The CDR3 runs from the conserved cysteine through the conserved F or W. A D gene is named only where the DNA matches it firmly. Clone size is given for some rows only: seen once, a few or many times, or a class if the clone is expanded.

>TRBD1|.|TRBJ1-1|TRBV28
CASSSQGEGLSAFF
TGTGCCAGCAGTTCACAGGGGGAAGGGCTGTCAGCTTTCTTT
>TRBD1|.|TRBJ2-1|TRBV28
CASSLHSGGNEQFF
TGTGCCAGCAGTTTACACTCAGGGGGTAATGAGCAGTTCTTC
>TRBD1|.|TRBJ1-1|TRBV5-1
CASSLTGGITEAFF
TGCGCCAGCAGCTTGACAGGGGGAATCACTGAAGCTTTCTTT
>.|.|TRBJ1-1|TRBV7-3
CASGRELNTEAFF
TGTGCCAGCGGTAGGGAGCTGAACACTGAAGCTTTCTTT
>.|.|TRBJ2-1|TRBV29-1
CSVEGLVERNEQFF
TGCAGCGTTGAAGGATTAGTCGAACGCAATGAGCAGTTCTTC
>.|.|TRBJ2-1|TRBV19
CASSMAWDEQFF
TGTGCCAGTAGTATGGCTTGGGATGAGCAGTTCTTC
>TRBD1|many|TRBJ2-7|TRBV28
CASLDRDRVEQYF
TGTGCCAGCCTGGACCGGGACAGGGTCGAGCAGTACTTC
>TRBD1|.|TRBJ2-5|TRBV2
CASRDRTGGETQYF
TGTGCCAGCAGAGACCGGACAGGCGGGGAGACCCAGTACTTC
>.|.|TRBJ1-4|TRBV28
CASYTSDLSTNEKLFF
TGTGCCAGCTATACTTCAGACCTGTCAACTAATGAAAAACTGTTTTTT
>TRBD2|.|TRBJ2-2|TRBV10-2
CASSESGGDTGELFF
TGCGCCAGCAGTGAAAGCGGGGGGGACACCGGGGAGCTGTTTTTT
>.|.|TRBJ1-1|TRBV7-2
CASSYRLMNTEAFF
TGTGCCAGCAGCTACCGCCTAATGAACACTGAAGCTTTCTTT
>.|once|TRBJ2-3|TRBV4-1
CASSPGRLADTQYF
TGCGCCAGCAGCCCCGGAAGGCTAGCGGATACGCAGTATTTT
>TRBD1|few|TRBJ2-1|TRBV2
CASSRDRGNEQFF
TGTGCCAGCAGCCGGGACAGGGGCAATGAGCAGTTCTTC
>TRBD1|.|TRBJ1-1|TRBV5-1
CASSSGTGGTEAFF
TGCGCCAGCAGCTCCGGGACAGGGGGCACTGAAGCTTTCTTT
>TRBD1|.|TRBJ2-1|TRBV5-1
CASSLNPGTGGNEQFF
TGCGCCAGCAGCTTGAACCCCGGGACAGGGGGGAATGAGCAGTTCTTC
>TRBD1|once|TRBJ2-7|TRBV27
CASSRKGQGDYEQYF
TGTGCCAGCAGCCGTAAAGGACAGGGGGACTACGAGCAGTACTTC
>TRBD2|.|TRBJ2-1|TRBV7-8
CASSSRTSGGHEQFF
TGTGCCAGCAGCTCCCGGACTAGCGGGGGACATGAGCAGTTCTTC
>TRBD2|once|TRBJ2-3|TRBV5-4
CASSLSLAGGWADTQYF
TGTGCCAGCAGCTTGTCCCTAGCGGGGGGGTGGGCAGATACGCAGTATTTT
>.|.|TRBJ1-2|TRBV7-3
CASSPTGLAYGYTF
TGTGCCAGCAGCCCTACAGGGCTGGCCTATGGCTACACCTTC
>.|once|TRBJ2-3|TRBV2
CASAELSGTDTQYF
TGTGCCAGCGCGGAGCTCTCGGGCACAGATACGCAGTATTTT
>.|few|TRBJ1-1|TRBV2
CASSSLMNTEAFF
TGTGCCAGCAGCTCTCTAATGAACACTGAAGCTTTCTTT
>TRBD1|.|TRBJ2-6|TRBV28
CASSSIIQGAGANVLTF
TGTGCCAGCAGTTCTATAATACAGGGGGCTGGGGCCAACGTCCTGACTTTC
>.|.|TRBJ1-5|TRBV2
CASSERTSNQPQHF
TGTGCCAGCAGTGAACGGACTAGCAATCAGCCCCAGCATTTT
>.|.|TRBJ1-1|TRBV18
CASSSESGTEAFF
TGTGCCAGCTCATCAGAAAGCGGGACTGAAGCTTTCTTT
>.|.|TRBJ2-5|TRBV7-9
CASSLGRGEETQYF
TGTGCCAGCAGCTTAGGGAGGGGGGAAGAGACCCAGTACTTC
>TRBD1|.|TRBJ1-1|TRBV19
CASKTWTGRNTEAFF
TGTGCCAGTAAAACTTGGACAGGCAGGAACACTGAAGCTTTCTTT
>.|few|TRBJ2-1|TRBV11-2
CASSLARTLSNEQFF
TGTGCCAGCAGCTTAGCCAGGACCCTCTCGAATGAGCAGTTCTTC
>.|.|TRBJ2-1|TRBV7-2
CASSLIYEQFF
TGTGCCAGCAGCTTAATCTATGAGCAGTTCTTC
>.|once|TRBJ2-3|TRBV27
CASRALGGGRTDTQYF
TGTGCCAGCAGGGCGCTTGGAGGGGGCAGGACAGATACGCAGTATTTT
>.|.|TRBJ1-2|TRBV5-1
CASSPPQKNYGYTF
TGCGCCAGCAGCCCCCCACAGAAAAACTATGGCTACACCTTC
>.|once|TRBJ1-2|TRBV11-1
CASSNPGGVSEF
TGTGCCAGCAGTAACCCCGGTGGGGTCTCGGAATTC
>TRBD2|once|TRBJ2-5|TRBV7-8
CASSLGLAGAETQYF
TGTGCCAGCAGCTTAGGTCTAGCGGGGGCAGAGACCCAGTACTTC
>.|.|TRBJ1-2|TRBV30
CAWSTGTNYGYTF
TGTGCCTGGAGTACGGGGACTAACTATGGCTACACCTTC
>TRBD1|.|TRBJ1-5|TRBV6-1
CASSGEDRAFEPQHF
TGTGCCAGCAGTGGCGAGGACAGGGCTTTTGAGCCCCAGCATTTT
>.|few|TRBJ2-7|TRBV19
CASSIDYGGSYEQYF
TGTGCCAGTAGTATAGACTACGGAGGCTCCTACGAGCAGTACTTC
>TRBD1|once|TRBJ2-5|TRBV29-1
CSAKKTGKETQYF
TGCAGCGCAAAAAAGACAGGGAAAGAGACCCAGTACTTC
>.|.|TRBJ1-6|TRBV2
CASSGRSLALHF
TGTGCCAGCTCGGGACGGTCCCTGGCCCTCCACTTT
>.|.|TRBJ1-6|TRBV10-3
CAIGRDTYNSPLHF
TGTGCCATCGGACGGGATACCTATAATTCACCCCTCCACTTT
>TRBD1|.|TRBJ2-2|TRBV5-1
CASSLGQGGPGELFF
TGCGCCAGCAGCTTGGGACAGGGGGGTCCCGGGGAGCTGTTTTTT
>.|.|TRBJ1-4|TRBV6-5
CASSYSRRGGNEKLFF
TGTGCCAGCAGTTACTCGCGGCGAGGGGGTAATGAAAAACTGTTTTTT
>.|few|TRBJ1-6|TRBV5-6
CASSLNRGRSPLHF
TGTGCCAGCAGCTTGAACCGGGGGCGTTCACCCCTCCACTTT
>.|.|TRBJ1-2|TRBV10-2
CASSLLPEDYGYTF
TGCGCCAGCAGTTTGCTACCGGAGGACTATGGCTACACCTTC
>TRBD2|.|TRBJ2-3|TRBV5-1
CASSFTGTSGGDTQYF
TGCGCCAGCAGTTTCACCGGGACTAGCGGGGGGGATACGCAGTATTTT
>TRBD1|.|TRBJ2-7|TRBV29-1
CSVEDLGGTGSGEQYF
TGCAGCGTTGAAGACCTAGGGGGGACAGGTTCGGGCGAGCAGTACTTC
>TRBD1|few|TRBJ2-5|TRBV7-7
CASSLGTGTAETQYF
TGTGCCAGCAGCCTAGGGACAGGGACCGCAGAGACCCAGTACTTC
>.|.|TRBJ2-5|TRBV5-1
CASSLGQGGQETQYF
TGCGCCAGCAGCTTGGGGCAGGGGGGACAAGAGACCCAGTACTTC
>.|.|TRBJ2-7|TRBV11-2
CASSPAGQGYEQYF
TGTGCCAGCAGCCCCGCCGGTCAGGGGTATGAGCAGTACTTC
>.|.|TRBJ2-3|TRBV23-1
CAPGTPDLLTDTQYF
TGCGCCCCCGGGACACCGGACCTCCTCACAGATACGCAGTATTTT
>.|.|TRBJ2-1|TRBV7-2
CASSLVAEGWDEQFF
TGTGCCAGCAGCTTAGTGGCGGAAGGTTGGGATGAGCAGTTCTTC
>.|.|TRBJ1-4|TRBV7-2
CASSFGGQGDEKLFF
TGTGCCAGCAGCTTTGGTGGCCAGGGAGATGAAAAACTGTTTTTT
>.|.|TRBJ1-1|TRBV2
CASSERGSGGTEAFF
TGTGCCAGCAGTGAGAGGGGAAGCGGGGGCACTGAAGCTTTCTTT
>.|.|TRBJ2-5|TRBV5-1
CASSSLGPGISGPFGETQYF
TGCGCCAGCAGCTCACTTGGCCCCGGGATCTCGGGCCCGTTTGGAGAGACCCAGTACTTC
>.|.|TRBJ2-1|TRBV11-2
CASSSPGGFYNEQFF
TGTGCCAGCAGCTCTCCGGGGGGCTTTTACAATGAGCAGTTCTTC
>TRBD1|.|TRBJ2-1|TRBV12-5
CASGSRDRVPSNEQFF
TGTGCTAGTGGTTCTCGGGACAGGGTCCCTTCCAATGAGCAGTTCTTC
>TRBD2|.|TRBJ2-1|TRBV7-3
CASSLKAGAYNEQFF
TGTGCCAGCAGCTTAAAAGCGGGGGCTTACAATGAGCAGTTCTTC